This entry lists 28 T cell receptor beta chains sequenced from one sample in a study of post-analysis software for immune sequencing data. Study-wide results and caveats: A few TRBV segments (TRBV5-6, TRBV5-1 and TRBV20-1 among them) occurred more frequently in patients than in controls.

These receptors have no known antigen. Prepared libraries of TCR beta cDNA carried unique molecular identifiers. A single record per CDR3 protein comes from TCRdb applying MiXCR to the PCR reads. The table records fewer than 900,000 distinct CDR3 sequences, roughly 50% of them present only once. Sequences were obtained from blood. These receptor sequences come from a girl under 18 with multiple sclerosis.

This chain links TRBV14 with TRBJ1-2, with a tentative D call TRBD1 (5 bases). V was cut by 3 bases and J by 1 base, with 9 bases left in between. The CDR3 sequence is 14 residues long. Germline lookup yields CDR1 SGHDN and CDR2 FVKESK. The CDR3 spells CASSQGQINYGYTF. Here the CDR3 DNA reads TGTGCCAGCAGCCAGGGGCAAATTAACTATGGCTACACCTTC.

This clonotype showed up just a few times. CDR3 coding DNA: TGCAGCCCAGGAGGGCTGAGCCATTCACCCCTCCACTTT. The encoded protein is CSPGGLSHSPLHF. The V call is TRBV29-1, the J call TRBJ1-6; D not certain. Trimming stripped 8 bases from V and 8 bases from J, with 16 bases between. The germline V gene encodes CDR1 SQVTM and CDR2 ANQGSEA. The CDR3 spans 13 residues. The whole variable domain, filled in from reference TRBV29-1 and TRBJ1-6, reads SAVISQKPSRDICQRGTSLTIQCQVDSQVTMMFWYRQQPGQSLTLIATANQGSEATYESGFVIDKFPISRPNLTFSTLTVSNMSPEDSSIYLCSPGGLSHSPLHFGNGTRLTVT.

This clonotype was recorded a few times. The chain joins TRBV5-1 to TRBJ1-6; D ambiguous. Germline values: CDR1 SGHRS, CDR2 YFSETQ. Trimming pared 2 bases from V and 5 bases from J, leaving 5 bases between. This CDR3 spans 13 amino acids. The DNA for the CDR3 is TGCGCCAGCAGCTTATCCCATAATTCACCCCTCCACTTT. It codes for CASSLSHNSPLHF.

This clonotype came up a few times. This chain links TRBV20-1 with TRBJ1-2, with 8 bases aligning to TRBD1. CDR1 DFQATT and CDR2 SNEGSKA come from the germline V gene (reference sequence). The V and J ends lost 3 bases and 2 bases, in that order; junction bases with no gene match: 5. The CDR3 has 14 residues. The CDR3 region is CSARDREENYGYTF. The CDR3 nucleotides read TGCAGTGCTAGGGACAGGGAGGAAAACTATGGCTACACCTTC.

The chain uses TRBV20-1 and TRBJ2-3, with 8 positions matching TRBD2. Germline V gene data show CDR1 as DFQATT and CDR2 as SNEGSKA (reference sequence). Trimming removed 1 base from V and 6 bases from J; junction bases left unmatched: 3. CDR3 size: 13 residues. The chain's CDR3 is CSARGLATDTQYF. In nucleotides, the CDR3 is TGCAGTGCTAGAGGACTAGCGACGGATACGCAGTATTTT.

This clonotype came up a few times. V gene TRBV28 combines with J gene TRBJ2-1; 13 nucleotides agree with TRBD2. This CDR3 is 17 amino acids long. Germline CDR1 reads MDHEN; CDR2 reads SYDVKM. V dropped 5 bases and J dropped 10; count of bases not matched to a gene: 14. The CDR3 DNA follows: TGTGCCAGCAGTCCAGGACTAGCGGGAGTTCCCTCAAAAGAGCAGTTCTTC. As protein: CASSPGLAGVPSKEQFF. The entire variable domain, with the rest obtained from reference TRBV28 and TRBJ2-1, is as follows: DVKVTQSSRYLVKRTGEKVFLECVQDMDHENMFWYRQDPGLGLRLIYFSYDVKMKEKGDIPEGYSVSREKKERFSLILESASTNQTSMYLCASSPGLAGVPSKEQFFGPGTRLTVL.

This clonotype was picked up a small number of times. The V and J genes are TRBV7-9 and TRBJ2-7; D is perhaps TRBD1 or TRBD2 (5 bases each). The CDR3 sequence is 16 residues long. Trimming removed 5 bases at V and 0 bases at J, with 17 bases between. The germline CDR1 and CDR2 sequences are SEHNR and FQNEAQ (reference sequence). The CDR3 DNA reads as TGTGCCAGCAGCCCAAGGTCTGGGGACCTCTCCTACGAGCAGTACTTC. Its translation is CASSPRSGDLSYEQYF.

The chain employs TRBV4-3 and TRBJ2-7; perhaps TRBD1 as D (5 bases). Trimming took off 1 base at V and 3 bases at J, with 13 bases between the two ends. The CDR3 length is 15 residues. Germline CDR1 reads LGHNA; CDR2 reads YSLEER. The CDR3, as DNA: TGCGCCAGCAGCCAAGGAAGGGGCACCCTCTACGAGCAGTACTTC. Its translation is CASSQGRGTLYEQYF.

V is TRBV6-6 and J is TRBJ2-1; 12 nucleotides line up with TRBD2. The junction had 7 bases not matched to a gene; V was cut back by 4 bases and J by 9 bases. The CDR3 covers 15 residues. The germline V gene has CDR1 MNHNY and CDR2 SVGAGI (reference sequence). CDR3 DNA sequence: TGTGCCAGCAGTTTTCGACTAGCGGGAGAACCTGAGCAGTTCTTC. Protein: CASSFRLAGEPEQFF.

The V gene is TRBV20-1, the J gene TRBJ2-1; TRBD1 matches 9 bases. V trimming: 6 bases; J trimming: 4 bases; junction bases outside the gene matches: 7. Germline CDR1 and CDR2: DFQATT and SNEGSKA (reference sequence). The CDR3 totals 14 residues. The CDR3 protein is CSAQRGQGYNEQFF. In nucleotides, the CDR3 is TGCAGTGCCCAGAGGGGACAGGGATACAATGAGCAGTTCTTC.

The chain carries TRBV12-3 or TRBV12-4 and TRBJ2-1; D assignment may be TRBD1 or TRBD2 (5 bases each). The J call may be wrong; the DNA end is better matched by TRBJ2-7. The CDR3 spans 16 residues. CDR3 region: CASSPGTLSSYNEQYF. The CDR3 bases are TGTGCCAGCAGTCCAGGGACGCTGAGCTCCTACAATGAGCAGTACTTC.

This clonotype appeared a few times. This CDR3 is CASSEAAGGSYEQYF. Here the CDR3 DNA reads TGTGCCAGCAGTGAAGCGGCGGGAGGGTCCTACGAGCAGTACTTC. This chain connects TRBV6-1 to TRBJ2-7, with 9 bases matching TRBD2. J gave up 1 base and V 0 bases, and 1 base lay outside the gene matches. The germline V gene encodes CDR1 MNHNS and CDR2 SASEGT. The CDR3 runs to 15 residues.

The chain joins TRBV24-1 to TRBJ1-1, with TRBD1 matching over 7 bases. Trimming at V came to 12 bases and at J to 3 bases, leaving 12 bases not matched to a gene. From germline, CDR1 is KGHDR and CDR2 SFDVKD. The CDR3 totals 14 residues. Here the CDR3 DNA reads TGTGCCCGGCTACAGGGGAGGGGCGACACTGAAGCTTTCTTT. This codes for CARLQGRGDTEAFF.

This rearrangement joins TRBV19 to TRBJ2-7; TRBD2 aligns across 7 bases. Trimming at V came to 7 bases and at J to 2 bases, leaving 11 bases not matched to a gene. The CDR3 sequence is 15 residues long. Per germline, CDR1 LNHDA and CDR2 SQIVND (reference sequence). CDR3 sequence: CASTVRASGTYEQYF. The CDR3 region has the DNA TGTGCCAGTACCGTCCGGGCTAGCGGTACCTACGAGCAGTACTTC. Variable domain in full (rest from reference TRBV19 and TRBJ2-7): DGGITQSPKYLFRKEGQNVTLSCEQNLNHDAMYWYRQDPGQGLRLIYYSQIVNDFQKGDIAEGYSVSREKKESFPLTVTSAQKNPTAFYLCASTVRASGTYEQYFGPGTRLTVT.

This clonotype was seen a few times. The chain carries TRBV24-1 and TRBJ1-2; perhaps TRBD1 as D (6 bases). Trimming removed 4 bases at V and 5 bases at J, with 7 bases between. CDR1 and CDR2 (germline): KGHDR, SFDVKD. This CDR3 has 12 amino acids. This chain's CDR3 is CATSERGYGYTF. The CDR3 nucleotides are TGTGCCACCAGTGAAAGGGGGTATGGCTACACCTTC.

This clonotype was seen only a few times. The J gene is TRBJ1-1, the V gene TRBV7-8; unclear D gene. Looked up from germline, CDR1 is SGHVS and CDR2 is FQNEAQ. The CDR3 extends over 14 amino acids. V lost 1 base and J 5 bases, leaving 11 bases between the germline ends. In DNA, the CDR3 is TGTGCCAGCAGCTTAGGCCCCACGGGGACTGAAGCTTTCTTT. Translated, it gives CASSLGPTGTEAFF.

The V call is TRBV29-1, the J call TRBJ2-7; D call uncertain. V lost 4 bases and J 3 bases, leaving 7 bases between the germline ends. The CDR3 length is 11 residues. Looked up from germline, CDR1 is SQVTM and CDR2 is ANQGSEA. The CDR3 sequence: CSVASDYEQYF. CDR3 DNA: TGCAGCGTTGCCTCCGACTACGAGCAGTACTTC.

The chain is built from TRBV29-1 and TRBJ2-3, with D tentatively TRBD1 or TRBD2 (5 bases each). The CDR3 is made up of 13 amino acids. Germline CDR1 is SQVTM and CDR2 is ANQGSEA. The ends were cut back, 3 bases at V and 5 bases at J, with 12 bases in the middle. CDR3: CSVDQGVGDTQYF. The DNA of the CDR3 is TGCAGCGTTGACCAGGGAGTGGGAGATACGCAGTATTTT.

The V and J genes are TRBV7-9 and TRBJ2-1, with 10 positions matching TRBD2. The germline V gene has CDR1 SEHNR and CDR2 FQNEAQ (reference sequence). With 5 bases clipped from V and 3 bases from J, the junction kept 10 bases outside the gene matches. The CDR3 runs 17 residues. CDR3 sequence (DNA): TGTGCCAGCAGCCCGTGGCTAGCGGGAGAGCTCTACAATGAGCAGTTCTTC. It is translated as CASSPWLAGELYNEQFF.

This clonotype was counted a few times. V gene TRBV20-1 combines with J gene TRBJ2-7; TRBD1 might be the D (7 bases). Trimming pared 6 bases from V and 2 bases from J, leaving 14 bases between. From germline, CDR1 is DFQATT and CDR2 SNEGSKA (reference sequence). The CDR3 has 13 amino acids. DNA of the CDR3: TGCAGTGCCGAGGACAGGACTACCTACGAGCAGTACTTC. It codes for CSAEDRTTYEQYF.

The CDR3 protein is CASSLEDLAGRVDEQFF. CDR3 sequence (DNA): TGCGCCAGCAGCTTGGAAGACCTAGCGGGAAGGGTAGATGAGCAGTTCTTC. The chain recombines TRBV5-1 with TRBJ2-1, with 9 bases matching TRBD2. With V trimmed by 0 bases and J by 8 bases, 12 bases remained unmatched. This CDR3 is built from 17 residues. Germline values: CDR1 SGHRS, CDR2 YFSETQ.

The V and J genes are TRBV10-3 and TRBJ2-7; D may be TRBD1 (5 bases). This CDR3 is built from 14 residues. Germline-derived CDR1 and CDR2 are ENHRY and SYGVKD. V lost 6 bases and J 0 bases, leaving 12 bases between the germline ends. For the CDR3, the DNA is TGTGCCATCAGGTCTGGGGCAAGCTCCTACGAGCAGTACTTC. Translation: CAIRSGASSYEQYF.

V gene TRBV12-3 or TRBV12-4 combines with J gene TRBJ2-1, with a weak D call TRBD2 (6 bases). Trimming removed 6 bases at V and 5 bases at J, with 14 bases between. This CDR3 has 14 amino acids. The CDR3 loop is CASSREIWNNEQFF. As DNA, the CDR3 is TGTGCCAGCAGCCGGGAGATCTGGAACAATGAGCAGTTCTTC.

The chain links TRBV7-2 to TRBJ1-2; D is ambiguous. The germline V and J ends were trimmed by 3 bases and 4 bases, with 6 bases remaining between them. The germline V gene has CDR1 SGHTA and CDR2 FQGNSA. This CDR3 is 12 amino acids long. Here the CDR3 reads CASSLDAYGYTF. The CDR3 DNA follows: TGTGCCAGCAGCTTGGACGCCTATGGCTACACCTTC. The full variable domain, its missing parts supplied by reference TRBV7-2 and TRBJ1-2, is GAGVSQSPSNKVTEKGKDVELRCDPISGHTALYWYRQSLGQGLEFLIYFQGNSAPDKSGLPSDRFSAERTGGSVSTLTIQRTQQEDSAVYLCASSLDAYGYTFGSGTRLTVV.

The CDR3 region is CASSSSRAYSNQPQHF. CDR3 sequence (DNA): TGTGCCAGCAGCTCATCCAGGGCTTATAGCAATCAGCCCCAGCATTTT. The V call is TRBV7-3, the J call TRBJ1-5, with TRBD1 as a possible D gene (5 bases). Trimming pared 4 bases from V and 0 bases from J, leaving 13 bases between. Per the germline V gene, CDR1 is SGHTA and CDR2 is FQGTGA. The CDR3 sequence is 16 residues long.

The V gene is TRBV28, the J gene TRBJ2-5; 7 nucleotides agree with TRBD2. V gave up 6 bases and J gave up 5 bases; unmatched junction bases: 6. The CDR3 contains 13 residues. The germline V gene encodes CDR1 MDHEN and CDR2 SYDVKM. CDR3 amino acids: CASRPGGVETQYF. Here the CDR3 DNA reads TGTGCCAGCAGGCCGGGAGGTGTGGAGACCCAGTACTTC.

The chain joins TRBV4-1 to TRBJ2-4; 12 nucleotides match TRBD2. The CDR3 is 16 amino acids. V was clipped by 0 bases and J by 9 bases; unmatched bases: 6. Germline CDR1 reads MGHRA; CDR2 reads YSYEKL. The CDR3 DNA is TGCGCCAGCAGCCAAGATCCGACTAGCGGGAGAGGCATTCAGTACTTC. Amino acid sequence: CASSQDPTSGRGIQYF.

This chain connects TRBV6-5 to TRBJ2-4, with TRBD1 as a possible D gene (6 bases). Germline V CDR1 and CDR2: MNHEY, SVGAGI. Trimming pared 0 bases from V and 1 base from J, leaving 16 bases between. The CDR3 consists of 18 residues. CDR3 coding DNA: TGTGCCAGCAGTTACTCGATTCCAGGGGCTGGGGCCAAAAACATTCAGTACTTC. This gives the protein CASSYSIPGAGAKNIQYF.